This T cell receptor (beta chain) derives from a study of identical twins. There are many counts of this clonotype. Its antigen is undetermined. V was clipped by 6 bases and J by 7 bases, with 16 bases between them. The germline V gene encodes CDR1 MNHEY and CDR2 SVGEGT. CDR3 length equals 14 residues. After template switching added a universal primer site, the resulting cDNA carried unique molecular identifiers. TCRdb redid the calling of the 5' RACE reads with MiXCR, one entry per CDR3 protein. The data contain roughly 260,000 distinct CDR3 sequences, over 11% of them singletons. The study's findings and limits: Modeled out-of-frame TCR alpha sharing in monozygotic twins fell below observed levels. Out-of-frame alpha sequences common to twins were enriched for low generation probability.

The V gene is TRBV6-2 or TRBV6-3, the J gene TRBJ2-1, with D perhaps matching TRBD2 (5 bases). Sequencing was done on a sample of memory (CD45RO+) T cells sorted from blood. This TCR came from a young woman in good health. CDR3 sequence reads: CASRVSFRGNEQFF. CDR3 nucleotides: TGTGCCAGCAGGGTGAGCTTTAGAGGGAATGAGCAGTTCTTC.